Each of the 7 T cell receptor beta chains below was sequenced from the same sample in a study of blood T cell repertoires in COVID-19. Repertoires were generated with immunoSEQ multiplex PCR, while TCRdb's copy carries only in-frame clones and drops some. Of approximately 68,000 clones listed, roughly 84% are singletons. The sample was peripheral blood. These receptors were collected from a man aged 65 to 85 with active or convalescent COVID-19.

The J gene is TRBJ2-1, the V gene TRBV7-3; 9 positions match TRBD2. The germline CDR1 and CDR2 sequences are SGHTA and FQGTGA. The CDR3 covers 17 residues. V shed 1 base and J 6 bases; nucleotides not matched to a gene: 10. CDR3: CASSLREGSGRVNEQFF. CDR3 bases: TGTGCCAGCAGCTTAAGGGAGGGTAGCGGGAGAGTCAATGAGCAGTTCTTC. Combining the CDR3 with reference TRBV7-3 and TRBJ2-1 gives the whole variable domain GAGVSQTPSNKVTEKGKYVELRCDPISGHTALYWYRQSLGQGPEFLIYFQGTGAADDSGLPNDRFFAVRPEGSVSTLKIQRTERGDSAVYLCASSLREGSGRVNEQFFGPGTRLTVL.

This chain links TRBV6-4 with TRBJ1-1; D call uncertain. Trimming took off 6 bases at V and 1 base at J, with 9 bases between the two ends. The CDR3 totals 13 residues. The V gene's germline CDR1 is MRHNA and CDR2 SNTAGT. The CDR3 DNA follows: TGTGCCAGCAGGGCCTCAGGGAACACTGAAGCTTTCTTT. Translating it yields CASRASGNTEAFF.

The V gene is TRBV5-1, the J gene TRBJ2-7; 8 nucleotides match TRBD2. Trimming at V came to 0 bases and at J to 3 bases, leaving 5 bases not matched to a gene. Germline-derived CDR1 and CDR2 are SGHRS and YFSETQ. The CDR3 loop spans 15 amino acids. CDR3 nucleotide sequence: TGCGCCAGCAGCTTGGATGGGACTAGTTTCTACGAGCAGTACTTC. Protein sequence: CASSLDGTSFYEQYF.

The chain employs TRBV19 and TRBJ2-2, with D possibly TRBD1 on 6 matching bases. Germline lookup yields CDR1 LNHDA and CDR2 SQIVND (reference sequence). Deletions cut 9 bases from V and 7 bases from J, with 24 bases between. The CDR3 consists of 16 residues. CDR3 nucleotides: TGTGCCAGCCTACCCAGGGGCGAGGGTAATAGCGGGGAGCTGTTTTTT. As protein: CASLPRGEGNSGELFF.

Note on this clone: One end of the junction fails to match germline, which may point to a read error. The V call is TRBV6-5, the J call TRBJ1-2; D gene uncertain. Germline values: CDR1 MNHEY, CDR2 SVGAGI. CDR3 size: 12 residues. CDR3 in amino acids: CVSWAGDYGYTF. CDR3 bases: TGTGTCAGCTGGGCCGGGGACTATGGCTACACCTTC.

CDR3 nucleotide sequence: TGTGCCAGCCGACCGTTGGTCGGGTTGAACACTGAAGCTTTCTTT. Protein sequence: CASRPLVGLNTEAFF. This chain connects TRBV7-2 to TRBJ1-1; D uncertain. The CDR3 is made up of 15 amino acids. Trimming took off 8 bases at V and 0 bases at J, with 16 bases between the two ends. Germline CDR1 and CDR2: SGHTA and FQGNSA.

J is TRBJ2-6 and V is TRBV6-5, with D unresolved. V was pared by 6 bases and J by 0 bases, with 6 bases between. The CDR3 contains 14 residues. Per germline, CDR1 MNHEY and CDR2 SVGAGI. The DNA of the CDR3 is TGTGCCAGCAGCCCCGTCTCTGGGGCCAACGTCCTGACTTTC. This sequence encodes CASSPVSGANVLTF.